The T cell receptor beta chain under discussion was sequenced for a study of control samples from healthy donors and cancer patients. Sequencing used immunoSEQ multiplex PCR; TCRdb keeps in-frame clones, though not all of them. The table includes fewer than 200,000 clones, 90% to 95% detected once. Per germline, CDR1 LNHDA and CDR2 SQIVND (reference sequence). V was clipped by 5 bases and J by 0 bases; unmatched bases: 11. This CDR3 comprises 17 residues. This clone was seen only once. The source material was PBMCs. V gene TRBV19 combines with J gene TRBJ2-5, with TRBD2 matching over 8 bases. This clonotype was sampled from a man between 60 and 75 years old with colorectal cancer. The CDR3: CASSPGLADLNQETQYF. The CDR3 nucleotides are TGTGCCAGTAGTCCCGGACTAGCAGATCTAAACCAAGAGACCCAGTACTTC.